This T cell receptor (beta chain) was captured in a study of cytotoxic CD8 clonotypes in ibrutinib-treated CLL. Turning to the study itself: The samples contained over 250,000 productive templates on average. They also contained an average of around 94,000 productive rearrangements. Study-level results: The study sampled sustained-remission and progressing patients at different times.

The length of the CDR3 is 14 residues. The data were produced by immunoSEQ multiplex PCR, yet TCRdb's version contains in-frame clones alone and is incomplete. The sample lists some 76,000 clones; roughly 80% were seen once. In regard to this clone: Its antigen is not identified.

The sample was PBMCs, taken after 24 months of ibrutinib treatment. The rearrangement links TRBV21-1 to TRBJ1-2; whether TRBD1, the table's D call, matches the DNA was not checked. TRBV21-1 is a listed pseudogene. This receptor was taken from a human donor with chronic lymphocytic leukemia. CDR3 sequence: CASSKKGVDRGYTF. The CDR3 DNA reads TGTGCCAGCAGCAAAAAGGGAGTGGACAGAGGCTACACCTTC.